The 13 T cell receptor beta chains listed next were all sequenced from one sample in a study of naive and memory T cell subsets. The study, taken as a whole, reports: A few larger clonotypes appeared in naive repertoires, especially CD8, possibly memory cells re-expressing CD45RA.

These receptors are not linked to any known antigen. An equimolar mix of two oligonucleotides served as the beta constant-region primer for TRBC1 and TRBC2. Nested alpha and beta constant-region primers with the SP2 primer drove four PCR rounds on ligated cDNA. MiXCR, applied by TCRdb to the UMI-ligation and nested PCR reads, yields one record per CDR3 protein. The sample yields around 93,000 distinct CDR3 sequences, roughly 12% seen once. Input material: naive CD4+ T cells from blood. The receptor source for this set is a human donor in good health.

This clonotype was seen ten or more times. The V gene is TRBV20-1, the J gene TRBJ1-5; TRBD1 is a possible D gene (5 bases). CDR3 length: 11 residues. The V gene lost 8 bases and the J gene lost 4 bases, with 9 bases spanning the gap. In germline, CDR1 is DFQATT, CDR2 SNEGSKA (reference sequence). The CDR3 DNA is TGCAGTACCGGGGGAAATCAGCCCCAGCATTTT. Translated, it gives CSTGGNQPQHF.

The table lists this clonotype with a few counts. This rearrangement joins TRBV28 to TRBJ2-7; TRBD1 matches at 7 bases. Per the germline V gene, CDR1 is MDHEN and CDR2 is SYDVKM. V lost 5 bases, J lost 0 bases, and 16 bases stayed unmatched. The CDR3 is made up of 18 amino acids. Here the CDR3 DNA reads TGTGCCAGCAGTGCTCAGCTGGGACAGCTAAAACCCTCCTACGAGCAGTACTTC. As protein: CASSAQLGQLKPSYEQYF.

This clonotype showed up just a few times. The rearrangement joins TRBV20-1 to TRBJ2-1; 9 positions agree with TRBD2. This CDR3 comprises 15 residues. The germline V gene encodes CDR1 DFQATT and CDR2 SNEGSKA (reference sequence). The CDR3 region is CSASQAIAGVDEQFF. CDR3 DNA: TGCAGCGCCAGTCAGGCTATAGCGGGAGTCGATGAGCAGTTCTTC.

This clonotype has a handful of counts. This chain uses TRBV4-2 with TRBJ2-1; 8 bases are shared with TRBD2. This CDR3 contains 17 residues. With V trimmed by 3 bases and J by 10 bases, 17 bases remained unmatched. Germline CDR1 and CDR2: LGHNA and YNFKEQ. CDR3 sequence: CASSQGKRTSRLEEQFF. CDR3 DNA: TGTGCCAGCAGCCAGGGGAAACGGACTAGCCGCTTGGAGGAGCAGTTCTTC.

Only a few counts were recorded for this clonotype. This chain joins TRBV6-4 and TRBJ1-2, with 10 bases that match TRBD1. Germline lookup yields CDR1 MRHNA and CDR2 SNTAGT. This CDR3 comprises 15 residues. V shed 6 bases and J 5 bases; nucleotides not matched to a gene: 9. The CDR3 nucleotides are TGTGCCAGCAGCGCAGCCGGGACAGGGGAGTATGGCTACACCTTC. It yields the protein CASSAAGTGEYGYTF.

The chain joins TRBV14 to TRBJ1-6; no reliable D call. V was shortened by 3 bases and J by 4 bases, with 7 bases between the two germline ends. CDR3 length equals 14 residues. In germline, CDR1 is SGHDN, CDR2 FVKESK. The CDR3 nucleotides read TGTGCCAGCAGCCATGAGAGTTATAATTCACCCCTCCACTTT. It yields the protein CASSHESYNSPLHF.

This clonotype was counted between two and nine times. V is TRBV7-3 and J is TRBJ1-1; 7 bases align to TRBD1. This CDR3 contains 13 residues. Germline values: CDR1 SGHTA, CDR2 FQGTGA. V was pared by 4 bases and J by 8 bases, with 7 bases of the junction left unmatched. The CDR3 sequence: CASSSRRQGEAFF. The CDR3 DNA reads TGTGCCAGCAGCTCCCGGCGACAGGGAGAAGCTTTCTTT.

This clonotype was detected a few times. The rearrangement uses TRBV19 and TRBJ2-1; unclear D gene. CDR3 length: 15 amino acids. The V and J ends lost 6 bases and 6 bases respectively, with 18 bases between them. Per the germline V gene, CDR1 is LNHDA and CDR2 is SQIVND (reference sequence). The CDR3 DNA reads as TGTGCCAGTAGACATCCTGACGCCCGCCTCAATGAGCAGTTCTTC. Amino acid sequence: CASRHPDARLNEQFF. Based on the CDR3 plus reference TRBV19 and TRBJ2-1, the full variable domain is DGGITQSPKYLFRKEGQNVTLSCEQNLNHDAMYWYRQDPGQGLRLIYYSQIVNDFQKGDIAEGYSVSREKKESFPLTVTSAQKNPTAFYLCASRHPDARLNEQFFGPGTRLTVL.

The chain carries TRBV7-6 and TRBJ2-7; no clear D. Germline CDR1 reads SGHVS; CDR2 reads FNYEAQ. CDR3 length equals 13 residues. V lost 4 bases and J lost 5, with 12 bases in between. In nucleotides, the CDR3 is TGTGCCAGCAGCTACACACCATCGGACGAGCAGTACTTC. Amino acids: CASSYTPSDEQYF.

There are a few counts of this clonotype. The chain recombines TRBV13 with TRBJ1-5; perhaps TRBD1 as D (5 bases). Germline V gives CDR1 PRHDT, CDR2 FYEKMQ (reference sequence). V was cut by 0 bases and J by 7 bases, with 10 bases left in between. The CDR3 has 14 amino acids. CDR3 DNA: TGTGCCAGCAGCTTAGGGGGGGGAGGCCAGCCCCAGCATTTT. The encoded protein is CASSLGGGGQPQHF. Combining the CDR3 with reference TRBV13 and TRBJ1-5 gives the whole variable domain AAGVIQSPRHLIKEKRETATLKCYPIPRHDTVYWYQQGPGQDPQFLISFYEKMQSDKGSIPDRFSAQQFSDYHSELNMSSLELGDSALYFCASSLGGGGQPQHFGDGTRLSIL.

The chain is built from TRBV20-1 and TRBJ2-1; 8 bases fit TRBD2. There are 18 residues in the CDR3. CDR1 DFQATT and CDR2 SNEGSKA come from the germline V gene (reference sequence). V was clipped by 0 bases and J by 2 bases; unmatched bases: 12. In nucleotides, the CDR3 is TGCAGTGCTAGAGATTTTACGGGAGGGCCGTTGACCTACAATGAGCAGTTCTTC. Protein product: CSARDFTGGPLTYNEQFF.

This clonotype was detected ten times or more. The chain couples TRBV20-1 to TRBJ2-5, with 8 nucleotides matching TRBD2. The CDR3 loop spans 12 amino acids. Per the germline V gene, CDR1 is DFQATT and CDR2 is SNEGSKA (reference sequence). J was trimmed by 1 base and V by 6 bases; bases with no gene match: 1. The CDR3 nucleotides are TGCAGTGCCCGGGGGGGCCAAGAGACCCAGTACTTC. Protein product: CSARGGQETQYF.

This clonotype was seen many times. This chain connects TRBV4-2 to TRBJ2-7; D uncertain. Trimming pared 1 base from V and 7 bases from J, leaving 14 bases between. This CDR3 comprises 14 residues. CDR1 and CDR2 (germline): LGHNA, YNFKEQ. CDR3 amino acids: CASSQAPHETEQYF. The CDR3 DNA reads TGTGCCAGCAGCCAAGCTCCCCACGAGACGGAGCAGTACTTC.